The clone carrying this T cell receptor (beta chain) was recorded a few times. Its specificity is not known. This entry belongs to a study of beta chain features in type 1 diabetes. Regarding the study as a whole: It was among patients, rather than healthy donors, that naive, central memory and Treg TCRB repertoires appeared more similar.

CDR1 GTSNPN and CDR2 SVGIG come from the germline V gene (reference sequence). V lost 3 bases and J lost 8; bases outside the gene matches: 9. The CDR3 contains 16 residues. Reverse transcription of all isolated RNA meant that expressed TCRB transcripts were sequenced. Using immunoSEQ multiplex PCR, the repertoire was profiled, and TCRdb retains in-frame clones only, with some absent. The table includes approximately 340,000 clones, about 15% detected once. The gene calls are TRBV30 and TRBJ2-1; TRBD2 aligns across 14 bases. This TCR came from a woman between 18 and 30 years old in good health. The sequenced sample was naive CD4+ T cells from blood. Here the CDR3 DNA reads TGTGCCTGGAGCCCTAGACTAGCGGGAGGGCCGTATGAGCAGTTCTTC. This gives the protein CAWSPRLAGGPYEQFF.